The table lists the clone carrying this TCR beta chain with a few counts. V dropped 4 bases and J dropped 8; count of bases not matched to a gene: 5. This CDR3 has 14 amino acids. CDR1 SGHRS and CDR2 YFSETQ come from the germline V gene. Clones were sequenced by immunoSEQ multiplex PCR, and TCRdb holds only the in-frame ones, with some missing. This table has about 500,000 clones, around three quarters appearing once. The sample comes from a study of shared T cell receptors in the human thymus. The sample was also reused in another study, on human thymus T cells.

The sequenced sample was thymocytes. The clonotype was recovered from a boy in the first two years of life with a congenital heart defect. J is TRBJ1-6 and V is TRBV5-1, with TRBD1 matching 8 bases. The CDR3 region is CASSRRGRDSPLHF. As DNA, the CDR3 is TGCGCCAGCAGCCGCAGGGGGCGGGATTCACCCCTCCACTTT.